A single sample is the source of the 6 T cell receptor beta chains below, sequenced in a study of blood T cell repertoires in COVID-19. TCRdb's copy holds only in-frame clones and misses some; the assay was immunoSEQ multiplex PCR. This table has more than 150,000 clones, around 90% appearing once. Sequenced input: peripheral blood. The receptors were sampled from a man aged 40-49 years with acute or convalescent COVID-19.

This chain links TRBV10-3 with TRBJ2-1; 15 bases map to TRBD2. The CDR3 spans 17 residues. V lost 10 bases to trimming and J lost 14 bases; unmatched junction nucleotides: 21. The germline gives CDR1 ENHRY, CDR2 SYGVKD. The CDR3 here is CATLDGRTSGGAKNEFF. For the CDR3, the DNA is TGTGCCACCTTGGACGGACGGACTAGCGGGGGGGCTAAGAATGAGTTCTTC.

The chain recombines TRBV12-3 or TRBV12-4 with TRBJ1-3; perhaps TRBD1 as D (5 bases). The V and J ends lost 4 bases and 8 bases respectively, with 12 bases between them. The CDR3 runs to 13 residues. Here the CDR3 reads CASSSGLRYTIYF. The CDR3 DNA reads TGTGCCAGCAGTTCGGGACTGCGGTACACCATATATTTT.

V gene TRBV7-3 combines with J gene TRBJ1-2, with D possibly being TRBD1 (6 bases). The germline CDR1 and CDR2 sequences are SGHTA and FQGTGA. V was cut by 3 bases and J by 8 bases, with 13 bases left in between. The CDR3 sequence is 13 residues long. The chain's CDR3 is CASSFRGGQGYTF. The DNA for the CDR3 is TGTGCCAGCAGCTTTCGCGGGGGGCAGGGCTACACCTTC.

The gene calls are TRBV5-1 and TRBJ1-4; 7 bases are shared with TRBD1. The CDR3 is 17 amino acids. With 2 bases clipped from V and 12 bases from J, the junction kept 19 bases outside the gene matches. CDR1 is SGHRS, CDR2 YFSETQ, per germline. CDR3 in DNA: TGCGCCAGCAGCTTTGGCCTCCCGGACAGGCAATCCGTGGAACTGTTTTTT. Translating gives CASSFGLPDRQSVELFF.

This chain uses TRBV5-4 with TRBJ1-1, with no clear D. Trimming pared 4 bases from V and 5 bases from J, leaving 12 bases between. In germline, CDR1 is SGHNT, CDR2 YYREEE (reference sequence). The CDR3 is made up of 13 amino acids. The chain's CDR3 is CASSGNRETEAFF. CDR3 sequence (DNA): TGTGCCAGCAGCGGGAACCGGGAGACTGAAGCTTTCTTT. Looking up the rest from reference TRBV5-4 and TRBJ1-1 gives the full variable domain: ETGVTQSPTHLIKTRGQQVTLRCSSQSGHNTVSWYQQALGQGPQFIFQYYREEENGRGNFPPRFSGLQFPNYSSELNVNALELDDSALYLCASSGNRETEAFFGQGTRLTVV.

Remarks on this clone: The germline gene is not matched at one end of the junction; a read error may be the cause. V gene TRBV7-7 combines with J gene TRBJ2-2, with a weak D call TRBD1 (6 bases). This CDR3 has 14 residues. Germline CDR1 is SSHAT and CDR2 is FNYEAQ (reference sequence). The CDR3 loop is CASSLVQGSGELFF. The CDR3 nucleotides are TGTGCTAGCAGCTTAGTACAGGGCTCCGGGGAGCTGTTTTTT. Full variable domain (rest looked up from reference TRBV7-7 and TRBJ2-2): GAGVSQSPRYKVTKRGQDVTLRCDPISSHATLYWYQQALGQGPEFLTYFNYEAQPDKSGLPSDRFSAERPEGSISTLTIQRTEQRDSAMYRCASSLVQGSGELFFGEGSRLTVL.